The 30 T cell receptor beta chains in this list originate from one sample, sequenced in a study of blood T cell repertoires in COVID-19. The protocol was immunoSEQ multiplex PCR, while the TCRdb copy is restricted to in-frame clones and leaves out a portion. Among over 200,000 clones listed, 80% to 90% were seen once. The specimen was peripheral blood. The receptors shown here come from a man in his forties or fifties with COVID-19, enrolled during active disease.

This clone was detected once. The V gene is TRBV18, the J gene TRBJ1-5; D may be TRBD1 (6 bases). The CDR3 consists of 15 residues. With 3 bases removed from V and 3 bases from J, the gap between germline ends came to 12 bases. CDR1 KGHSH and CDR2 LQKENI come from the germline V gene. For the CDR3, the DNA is TGTGCCAGCTCACCTGCGGACAGTTACAATCAGCCCCAGCATTTT. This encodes CASSPADSYNQPQHF.

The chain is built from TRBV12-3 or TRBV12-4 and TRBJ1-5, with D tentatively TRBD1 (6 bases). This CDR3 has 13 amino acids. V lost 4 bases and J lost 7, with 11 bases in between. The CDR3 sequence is CASSSTRGQPQHF. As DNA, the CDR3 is TGTGCCAGCAGTTCCACGAGGGGGCAGCCCCAGCATTTT.

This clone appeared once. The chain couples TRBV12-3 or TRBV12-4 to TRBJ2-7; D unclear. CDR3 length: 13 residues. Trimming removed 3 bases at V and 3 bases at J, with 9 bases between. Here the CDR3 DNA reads TGTGCCAGCAGTTTCCAAGGCGGCTACGAGCAGTACTTC. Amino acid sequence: CASSFQGGYEQYF.

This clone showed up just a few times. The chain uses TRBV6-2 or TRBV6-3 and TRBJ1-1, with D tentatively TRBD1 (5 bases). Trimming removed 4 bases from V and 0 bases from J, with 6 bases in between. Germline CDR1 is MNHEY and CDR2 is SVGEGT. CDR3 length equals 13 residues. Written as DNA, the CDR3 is TGTGCCAGCAGTTCGACAGTGAACACTGAAGCTTTCTTT. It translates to CASSSTVNTEAFF.

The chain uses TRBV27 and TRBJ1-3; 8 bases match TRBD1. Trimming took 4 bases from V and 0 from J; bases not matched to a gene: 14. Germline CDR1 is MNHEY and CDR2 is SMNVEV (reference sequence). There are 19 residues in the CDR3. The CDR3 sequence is CASSWSPPGTGSSGNTIYF. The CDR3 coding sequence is TGTGCCAGCAGTTGGTCCCCCCCGGGGACAGGTAGCTCTGGAAACACCATATATTTT.

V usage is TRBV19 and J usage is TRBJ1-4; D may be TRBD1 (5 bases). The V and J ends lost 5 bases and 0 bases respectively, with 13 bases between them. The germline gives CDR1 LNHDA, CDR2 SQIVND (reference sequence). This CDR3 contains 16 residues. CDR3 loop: CASSPTGGATNEKLFF. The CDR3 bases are TGTGCCAGTAGTCCCACTGGGGGGGCAACTAATGAAAAACTGTTTTTT. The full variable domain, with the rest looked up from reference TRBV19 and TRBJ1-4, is DGGITQSPKYLFRKEGQNVTLSCEQNLNHDAMYWYRQDPGQGLRLIYYSQIVNDFQKGDIAEGYSVSREKKESFPLTVTSAQKNPTAFYLCASSPTGGATNEKLFFGSGTQLSVL.

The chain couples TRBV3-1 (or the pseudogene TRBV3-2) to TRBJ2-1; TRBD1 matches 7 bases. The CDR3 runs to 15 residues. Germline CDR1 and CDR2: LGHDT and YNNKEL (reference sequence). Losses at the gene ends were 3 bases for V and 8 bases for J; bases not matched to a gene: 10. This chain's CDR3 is CASSHRDSIVDEQFF. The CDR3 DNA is TGTGCCAGCAGCCACCGGGACAGTATCGTCGATGAGCAGTTCTTC.

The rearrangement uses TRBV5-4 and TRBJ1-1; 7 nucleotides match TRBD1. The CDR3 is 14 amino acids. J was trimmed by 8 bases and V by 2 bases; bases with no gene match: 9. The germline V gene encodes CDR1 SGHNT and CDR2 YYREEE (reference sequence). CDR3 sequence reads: CASSLRGTVTEAFF. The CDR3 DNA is TGTGCCAGCAGCTTACGAGGGACAGTGACCGAAGCTTTCTTT.

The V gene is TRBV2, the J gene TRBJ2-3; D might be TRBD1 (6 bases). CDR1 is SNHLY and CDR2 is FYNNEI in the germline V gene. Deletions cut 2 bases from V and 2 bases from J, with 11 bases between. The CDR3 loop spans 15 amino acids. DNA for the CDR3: TGTGCCAGCAGTGAACAAGGGGGTAACACAGATACGCAGTATTTT. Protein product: CASSEQGGNTDTQYF.

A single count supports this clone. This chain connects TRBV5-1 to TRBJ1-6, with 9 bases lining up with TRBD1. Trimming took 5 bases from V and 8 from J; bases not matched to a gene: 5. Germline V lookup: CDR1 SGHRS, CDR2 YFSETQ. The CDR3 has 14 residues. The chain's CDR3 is CASRAQGADSPLHF. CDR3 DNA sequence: TGCGCCAGCAGGGCACAGGGGGCTGATTCACCCCTCCACTTT. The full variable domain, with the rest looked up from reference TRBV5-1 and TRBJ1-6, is KAGVTQTPRYLIKTRGQQVTLSCSPISGHRSVSWYQQTPGQGLQFLFEYFSETQRNKGNFPGRFSGRQFSNSRSEMNVSTLELGDSALYLCASRAQGADSPLHFGNGTRLTVT.

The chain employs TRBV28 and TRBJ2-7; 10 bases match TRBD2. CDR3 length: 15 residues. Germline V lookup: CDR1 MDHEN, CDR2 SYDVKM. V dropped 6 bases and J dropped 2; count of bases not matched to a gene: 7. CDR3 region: CASSPIAGGTYEQYF. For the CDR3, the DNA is TGTGCCAGCAGCCCCATAGCGGGGGGAACCTACGAGCAGTACTTC.

The CDR3 loop reads CASSMGLAGAEQYF. CDR3 nucleotide sequence: TGTGCCAGTAGTATGGGACTAGCGGGTGCTGAGCAGTACTTC. The chain carries TRBV19 and TRBJ2-7; TRBD2 agrees at 12 bases. The CDR3 is 14 residues long. CDR1 and CDR2 (germline): LNHDA, SQIVND (reference sequence). V dropped 3 bases and J dropped 7; count of bases not matched to a gene: 4.

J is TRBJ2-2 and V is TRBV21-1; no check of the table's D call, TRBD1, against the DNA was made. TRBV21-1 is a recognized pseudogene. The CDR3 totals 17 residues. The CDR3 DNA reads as TGTGCCAGCCATTCGGACAAGGCGAAACTGAACACCGGGGAGCTGTTTTTT. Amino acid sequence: CASHSDKAKLNTGELFF.

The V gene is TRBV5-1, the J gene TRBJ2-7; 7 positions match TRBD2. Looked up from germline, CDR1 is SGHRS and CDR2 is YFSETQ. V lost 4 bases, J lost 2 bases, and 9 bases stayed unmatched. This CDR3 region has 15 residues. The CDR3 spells CASSPPGTKAYEQYF. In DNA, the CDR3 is TGCGCCAGCAGCCCGCCCGGGACTAAGGCCTACGAGCAGTACTTC.

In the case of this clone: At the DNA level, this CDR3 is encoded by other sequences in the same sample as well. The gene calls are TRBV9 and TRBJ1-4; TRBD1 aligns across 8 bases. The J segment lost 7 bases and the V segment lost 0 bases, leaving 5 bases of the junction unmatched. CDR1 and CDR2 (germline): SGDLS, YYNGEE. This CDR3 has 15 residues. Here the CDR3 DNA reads TGTGCCAGCAGCGTAGCAGGGGGCCGGGGTGAAAAACTGTTTTTT. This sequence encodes CASSVAGGRGEKLFF. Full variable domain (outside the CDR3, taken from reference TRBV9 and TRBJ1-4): DSGVTQTPKHLITATGQRVTLRCSPRSGDLSVYWYQQSLDQGLQFLIQYYNGEERAKGNILERFSAQQFPDLHSELNLSSLELGDSALYFCASSVAGGRGEKLFFGSGTQLSVL.

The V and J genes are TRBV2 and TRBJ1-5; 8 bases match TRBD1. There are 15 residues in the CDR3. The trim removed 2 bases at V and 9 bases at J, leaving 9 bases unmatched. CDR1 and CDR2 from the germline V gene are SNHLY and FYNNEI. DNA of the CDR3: TGTGCCAGCAGTGAACTGGGAGGGGGACAGGTGCCCCAGCATTTT. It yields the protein CASSELGGGQVPQHF.

CDR3 sequence (DNA): TGTGCCTGGAGTGAACGCTCCCGACGAGGTGAAGCTTTCTTT. This gives the protein CAWSERSRRGEAFF. The chain links TRBV30 to TRBJ1-1; D unclear. Trimming cost V 1 base and J 7 bases, with 16 bases left between them. This CDR3 region has 14 residues. Germline V gene lookup returns CDR1 GTSNPN and CDR2 SVGIG (reference sequence).

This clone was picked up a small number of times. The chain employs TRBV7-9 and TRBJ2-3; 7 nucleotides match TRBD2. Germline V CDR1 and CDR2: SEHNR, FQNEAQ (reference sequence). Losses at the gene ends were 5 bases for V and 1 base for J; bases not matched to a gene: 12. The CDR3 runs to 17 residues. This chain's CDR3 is CASSPRGASGGTDTQYF. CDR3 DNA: TGTGCCAGCAGCCCCCGAGGAGCCAGCGGGGGCACAGATACGCAGTATTTT.

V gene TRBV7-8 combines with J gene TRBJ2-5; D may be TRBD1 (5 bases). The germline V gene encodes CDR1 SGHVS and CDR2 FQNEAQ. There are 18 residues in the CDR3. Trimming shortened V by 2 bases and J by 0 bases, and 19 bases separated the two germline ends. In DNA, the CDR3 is TGTGCCAGCAGCTTAACCCCAGGGCTAGTCCAGTACCAAGAGACCCAGTACTTC. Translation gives CASSLTPGLVQYQETQYF.

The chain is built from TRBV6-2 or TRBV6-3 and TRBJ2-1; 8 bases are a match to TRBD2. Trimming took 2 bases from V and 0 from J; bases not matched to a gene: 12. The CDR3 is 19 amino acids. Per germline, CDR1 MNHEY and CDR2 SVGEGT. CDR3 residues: CASSYGLAGPLSSYNEQFF. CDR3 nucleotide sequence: TGTGCCAGCAGTTACGGGTTAGCGGGGCCCTTAAGCTCCTACAATGAGCAGTTCTTC.

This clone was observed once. CDR3 loop: CASSLSAGGYEQYF. The CDR3 DNA reads TGTGCCAGCAGTTTATCGGCAGGGGGCTACGAGCAGTACTTC. This chain joins TRBV27 and TRBJ2-7; TRBD1 matches at 7 bases. Trimming removed 0 bases from V and 3 bases from J; junction bases left unmatched: 2. The CDR3 contains 14 residues. Germline CDR1 MNHEY, CDR2 SMNVEV (reference sequence).

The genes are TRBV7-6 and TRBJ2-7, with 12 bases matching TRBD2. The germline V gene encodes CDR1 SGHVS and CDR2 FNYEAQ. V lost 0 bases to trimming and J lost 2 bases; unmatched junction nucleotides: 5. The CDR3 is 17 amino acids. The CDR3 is CASSLARTSGTAYEQYF. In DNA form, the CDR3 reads TGTGCCAGCAGCTTAGCGCGGACTAGCGGGACAGCCTACGAGCAGTACTTC.

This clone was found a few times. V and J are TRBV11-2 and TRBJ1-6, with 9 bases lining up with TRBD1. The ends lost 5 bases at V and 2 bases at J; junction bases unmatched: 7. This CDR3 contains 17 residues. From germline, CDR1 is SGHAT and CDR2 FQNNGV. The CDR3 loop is CASSRPGTGPYNSPLHF. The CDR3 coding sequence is TGTGCCAGCAGCAGGCCGGGGACAGGGCCCTATAATTCACCCCTCCACTTT.

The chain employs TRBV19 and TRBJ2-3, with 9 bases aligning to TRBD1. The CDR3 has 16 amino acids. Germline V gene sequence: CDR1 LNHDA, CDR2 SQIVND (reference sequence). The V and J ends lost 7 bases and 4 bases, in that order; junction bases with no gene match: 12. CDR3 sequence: CASTPGVDRGSDTQYF. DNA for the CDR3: TGTGCCAGTACCCCCGGCGTGGACAGGGGTTCAGATACGCAGTATTTT.

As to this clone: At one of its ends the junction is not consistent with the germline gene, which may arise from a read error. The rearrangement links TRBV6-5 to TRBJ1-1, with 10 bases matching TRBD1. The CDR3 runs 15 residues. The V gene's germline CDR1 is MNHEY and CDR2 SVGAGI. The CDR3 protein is CASSHSRTGGTEAFF. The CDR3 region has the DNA TGTGCCAGCAGTCACTCCAGGACAGGGGGCACTGAAGCTTTCTTT.

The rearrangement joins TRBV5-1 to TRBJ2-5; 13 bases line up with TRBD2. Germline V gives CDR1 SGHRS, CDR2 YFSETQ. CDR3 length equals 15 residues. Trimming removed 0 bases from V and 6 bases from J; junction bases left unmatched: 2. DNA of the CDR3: TGCGCCAGCAGCTTGGGGACTAGCGGGGGACAGACCCAGTACTTC. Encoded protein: CASSLGTSGGQTQYF.

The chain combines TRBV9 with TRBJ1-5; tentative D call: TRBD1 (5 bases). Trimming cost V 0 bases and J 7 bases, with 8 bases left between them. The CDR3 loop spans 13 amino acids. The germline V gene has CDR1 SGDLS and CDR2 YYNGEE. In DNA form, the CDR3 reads TGTGCCAGCAGCGTAGACGGGGGACAGCCCCAGCATTTT. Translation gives CASSVDGGQPQHF. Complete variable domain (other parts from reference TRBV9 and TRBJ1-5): DSGVTQTPKHLITATGQRVTLRCSPRSGDLSVYWYQQSLDQGLQFLIQYYNGEERAKGNILERFSAQQFPDLHSELNLSSLELGDSALYFCASSVDGGQPQHFGDGTRLSIL.

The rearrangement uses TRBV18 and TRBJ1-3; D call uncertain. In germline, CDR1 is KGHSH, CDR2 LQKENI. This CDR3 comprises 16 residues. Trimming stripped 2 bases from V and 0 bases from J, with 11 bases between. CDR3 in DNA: TGTGCCAGCTCACCAGGGCAGACCAGCTCTGGAAACACCATATATTTT. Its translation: CASSPGQTSSGNTIYF.

This chain's CDR3 is CASSHSTGTGAEKLFF. CDR3 sequence (DNA): TGCGCCAGCAGCCATTCAACCGGGACAGGGGCTGAAAAACTGTTTTTT. This chain connects TRBV4-3 to TRBJ1-4; 10 bases are a match to TRBD1. CDR3 length equals 16 residues. The trim removed 3 bases at V and 7 bases at J, leaving 8 bases unmatched. In germline, CDR1 is LGHNA, CDR2 YSLEER.

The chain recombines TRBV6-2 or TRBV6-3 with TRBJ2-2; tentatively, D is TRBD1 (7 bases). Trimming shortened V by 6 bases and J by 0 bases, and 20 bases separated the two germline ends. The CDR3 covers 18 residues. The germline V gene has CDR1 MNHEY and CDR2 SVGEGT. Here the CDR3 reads CASSPQAGRGSNTGELFF. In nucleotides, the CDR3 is TGTGCCAGCAGCCCCCAAGCGGGCAGGGGGTCGAACACCGGGGAGCTGTTTTTT.